The 7 T cell receptor beta chains presented below share a single source sample, sequenced in a study of monozygotic twins with inflammatory bowel disease (dated by TCRdb to about 2019). The library relied on 5' RACE. The instrument was an Illumina HiSeq 2500. The reads went through TCRdb reprocessing, and each CDR3 protein sequence gets one entry with no DNA. This specimen's table enumerates some 160,000 distinct CDR3 sequences. Clones ranked in the top ten supply roughly 7.4% of the sample. The source material was blood. All receptors come from a human donor with ulcerative colitis or Crohn's disease, or a healthy co-twin of an affected twin (not recorded which).

V usage is TRBV20-1 and J usage is TRBJ1-2; there is no DNA to check the TCRdb D call of TRBD1. The CDR3 is made up of 14 amino acids. The V gene's germline CDR1 is DFQATT and CDR2 SNEGSKA (reference sequence). The chain's CDR3 is CSARGTGWIYGYTF.

This sequence joins TRBV12-3 or TRBV12-4 and TRBJ1-2. The CDR3 totals 14 residues. The CDR3 loop is CASSLAGSAWGYTF.

This sequence joins TRBV5-1 and TRBJ2-5; TCRdb picks TRBD1, but there is no DNA to check that call. The CDR3 sequence is 13 residues long. From germline, CDR1 is SGHRS and CDR2 YFSETQ. CDR3 loop: CASSLGGEETQYF.

V and J are TRBV7-9 and TRBJ2-1. CDR1 and CDR2 from the germline V gene are SEHNR and FQNEAQ (reference sequence). This CDR3 is 15 amino acids long. CDR3: CASSLADSIVNEQFF.

This sequence joins TRBV5-1 and TRBJ1-4; no DNA is available, so the TRBD1 call from TCRdb remains unchecked. Germline CDR1 is SGHRS and CDR2 is YFSETQ. CDR3 length equals 14 residues. CDR3 sequence reads: CASSDQGFGEKLFF.

The J gene is TRBJ2-7, the V gene TRBV11-2. Germline CDR1 is SGHAT and CDR2 is FQNNGV. The CDR3 has 15 amino acids. The chain's CDR3 is CASSLDRTDSYEQYF.

The chain combines TRBV19 with TRBJ2-3. This CDR3 contains 16 residues. Germline assignment: CDR1 LNHDA and CDR2 SQIVND (reference sequence). The CDR3 sequence: CASSTHLRPLTDTQYF.